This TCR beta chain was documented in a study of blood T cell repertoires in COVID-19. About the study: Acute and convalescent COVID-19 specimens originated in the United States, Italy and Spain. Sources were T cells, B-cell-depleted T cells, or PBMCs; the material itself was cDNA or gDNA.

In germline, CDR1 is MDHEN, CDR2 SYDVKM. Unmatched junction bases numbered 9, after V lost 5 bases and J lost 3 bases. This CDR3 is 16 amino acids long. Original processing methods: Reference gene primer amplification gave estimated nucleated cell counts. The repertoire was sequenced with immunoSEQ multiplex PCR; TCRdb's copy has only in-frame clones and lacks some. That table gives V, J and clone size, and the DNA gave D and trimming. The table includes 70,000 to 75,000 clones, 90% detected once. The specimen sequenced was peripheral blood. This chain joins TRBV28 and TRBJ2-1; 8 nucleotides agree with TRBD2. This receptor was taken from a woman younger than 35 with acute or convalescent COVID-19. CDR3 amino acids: CASSRRLGLDYNEQFF. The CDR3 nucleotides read TGTGCCAGCAGTCGACGTCTGGGACTAGACTACAATGAGCAGTTCTTC.